The 4 T cell receptor delta chains reported below all come from one sample, sequenced in a study of gamma-delta T cells after stem cell transplantation. TCRdb redid the clone calls on the RT-PCR reads with CATT. The sample holds a few thousand delta-chain clones, 2.7% seen once. Input material: gamma-delta T cells. These receptors were obtained from a human donor. It is not recorded whose cells these are; they may come from a transplant donor.

This clone showed up just a few times. Being one base from a much bigger clone, this may be a read error. The V call is TRDV2, the J call TRDJ1; D possibly corresponds to TRDD3 (6 bases). CDR1 GEAIGNYY and CDR2 EKD come from the germline V gene. The CDR3 runs to 17 residues. V was pared by 3 bases and J by 9 bases, with 28 bases between. CDR3 in DNA: TGTGCCTGTGACCGAATGGGGGCTAAGTTAGAAGTTAAAGAACTCATCTTT. Encoded protein: CACDRMGAKLEVKELIF.

Only a few counts were recorded for this clone. For this DNA, TCRdb reports the protein of a much larger clone, which diverges at residue 12, most likely from a read error; the protein presented here is translated directly from the DNA. The chain has TRDV2 and TRDJ1; 12 bases fit TRDD3. Germline V gene sequence: CDR1 GEAIGNYY, CDR2 EKD. The CDR3 totals 20 residues. The trim removed 0 bases at V and 0 bases at J, leaving 13 bases unmatched. CDR3 DNA sequence: TGTGCCTGTGACACCGTTCTACTGGGGGATACACGGACGTACACCGATAAACTCATCTTT. Translating it yields CACDTVLLGDTRTYTDKLIF.

This clone occurred a few times. Additional DNA sequences in this sample encode the identical CDR3. V is TRDV2 and J is TRDJ1, with 10 bases fitting TRDD3. Germline lookup yields CDR1 GEAIGNYY and CDR2 EKD. Trimming removed 0 bases from V and 2 bases from J; junction bases left unmatched: 11. This CDR3 region has 18 residues. CDR3 DNA sequence: TGTGCCTGTGACACCGTGATGGGGGATACCTCCTTAACCGATAAACTCATCTTT. Translating gives CACDTVMGDTSLTDKLIF.

Within the sample, this clone is medium-sized (0.01 to 0.1%). The sample has other DNA sequences that encode this CDR3 too. J is TRDJ1 and V is TRDV2; 9 bases fit TRDD3. Germline CDR1 GEAIGNYY, CDR2 EKD. V was clipped by 6 bases and J by 3 bases; unmatched bases: 7. The CDR3 runs 14 residues. The CDR3 coding sequence is TGTGCCTGTCAAGAGCTGGGGGATTCCGATAAACTCATCTTT. Its translation: CACQELGDSDKLIF.